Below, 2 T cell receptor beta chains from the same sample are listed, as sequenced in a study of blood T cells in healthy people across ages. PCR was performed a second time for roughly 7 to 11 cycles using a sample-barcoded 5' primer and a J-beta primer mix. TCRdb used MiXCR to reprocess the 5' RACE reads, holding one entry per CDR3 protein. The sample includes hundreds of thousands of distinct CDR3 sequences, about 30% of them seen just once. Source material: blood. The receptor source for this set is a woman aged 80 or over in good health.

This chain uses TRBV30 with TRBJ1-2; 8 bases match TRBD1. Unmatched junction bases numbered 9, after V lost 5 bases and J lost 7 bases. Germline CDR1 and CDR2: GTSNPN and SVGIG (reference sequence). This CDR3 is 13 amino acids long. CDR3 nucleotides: TGTGCCTGGGTTCACACCGGGACAGGTGGCTACACCTTC. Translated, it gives CAWVHTGTGGYTF. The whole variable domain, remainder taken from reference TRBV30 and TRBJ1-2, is SQTIHQWPATLVQPVGSPLSLECTVEGTSNPNLYWYRQAAGRGLQLLFYSVGIGQISSEVPQNLSASRPQDRQFILSSKKLLLSDSGFYLCAWVHTGTGGYTFGSGTRLTVV.

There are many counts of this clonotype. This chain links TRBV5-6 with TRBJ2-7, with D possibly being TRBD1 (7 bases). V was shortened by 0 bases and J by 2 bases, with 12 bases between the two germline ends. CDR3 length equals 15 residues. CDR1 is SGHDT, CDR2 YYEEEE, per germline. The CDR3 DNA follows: TGTGCCAGCAGCTTGGTCGCAGGGGGGACCTACGAGCAGTACTTC. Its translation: CASSLVAGGTYEQYF.